Following are 5 T cell receptor beta chains from one sample sequenced in a study of regulatory T cells in long-lasting Graves disease. Library construction for TCR beta used iRepertoire HTBI primers and Arm-PCR of CDR3 regions. A single record per CDR3 protein comes from TCRdb applying MiXCR to the multiplex PCR reads. This repertoire shows about half a million distinct CDR3 sequences, 9.5% to 15% found once; its top ten account for about 8.9%. Time point: newly diagnosed GD, antithyroid drugs for less than 3 months. PBMC RNA served as the TCR library source. These data also featured in a second study, about T cells in Graves' hyperthyroidism and ophthalmopathy.

The starting material was peripheral blood mononuclear cells (PBMCs), obtained at new diagnosis, from a patient treated with antithyroid drugs. All receptors derive from a woman aged 25 to 45 with Graves disease.

J is TRBJ2-3 and V is TRBV5-1, with D perhaps TRBD1 or TRBD2 (5 bases each). Trimming left V 1 base short and J 0 bases short, with 15 bases between. Germline values: CDR1 SGHRS, CDR2 YFSETQ. CDR3 size: 17 residues. The CDR3 protein is CASSLRLGRRSTDTQYF. The CDR3 nucleotides read TGCGCCAGCAGCTTGAGGTTGGGACGGAGGAGCACAGATACGCAGTATTTT.

This clonotype appeared a few times. The gene calls are TRBV20-1 and TRBJ1-1; D gene uncertain. This CDR3 is 14 amino acids long. Trimming took 2 bases from V and 6 from J, leaving 16 bases between them. Germline-derived CDR1 and CDR2 are DFQATT and SNEGSKA (reference sequence). The CDR3 DNA sequence: TGCAGTGCTAGATATGTGGATTTAACTTCTGAAGCTTTCTTT. Protein product: CSARYVDLTSEAFF.

This clonotype occurred many times. The rearrangement uses TRBV7-9 and TRBJ1-5; 7 bases are a match to TRBD1. With V trimmed by 4 bases and J by 7 bases, 4 bases remained unmatched. This CDR3 region has 13 residues. From germline, CDR1 is SEHNR and CDR2 FQNEAQ (reference sequence). The CDR3 is CASSSQGGQPQHF. The DNA of the CDR3 is TGTGCCAGCAGCTCTCAGGGGGGACAGCCCCAGCATTTT. The variable domain in full, with the rest retrieved from reference TRBV7-9 and TRBJ1-5, is DTGVSQNPRHKITKRGQNVTFRCDPISEHNRLYWYRQTLGQGPEFLTYFQNEAQLEKSRLLSDRFSAERPKGSFSTLEIQRTEQGDSAMYLCASSSQGGQPQHFGDGTRLSIL.

This rearrangement joins TRBV5-1 to TRBJ2-5; TRBD1 matches 7 bases. This CDR3 contains 15 residues. After removal of 4 bases from V and 0 bases from J, the junction contained 6 bases not matched to a gene. Per the germline V gene, CDR1 is SGHRS and CDR2 is YFSETQ. CDR3 residues: CASSRPDRDQETQYF. The CDR3 DNA reads as TGCGCCAGCAGCCGACCTGACAGGGACCAAGAGACCCAGTACTTC. The complete variable domain, with remaining parts taken from reference TRBV5-1 and TRBJ2-5, reads KAGVTQTPRYLIKTRGQQVTLSCSPISGHRSVSWYQQTPGQGLQFLFEYFSETQRNKGNFPGRFSGRQFSNSRSEMNVSTLELGDSALYLCASSRPDRDQETQYFGPGTRLLVL.

This clonotype has a count of ten or more. This rearrangement joins TRBV11-3 to TRBJ2-1; D may be TRBD1 or TRBD2 (6 bases each). Germline loops: CDR1 SGHNT, CDR2 YENEEA. The CDR3 runs 18 residues. The ends were cut back, 2 bases at V and 0 bases at J, with 17 bases in the middle. CDR3 DNA sequence: TGTGCCAGCAGCTTACGGGGGCTCACAGGGAGCTCCTACAATGAGCAGTTCTTC. It translates to CASSLRGLTGSSYNEQFF.